The clone carrying this T cell receptor beta chain has just a few counts. Libraries were prepared by immunoSEQ multiplex PCR; TCRdb keeps only in-frame clonotypes and omits some of them. The sample lists 250,000 to 350,000 clones; 88% were seen once. The record originates from a study of blood T cell repertoires in COVID-19. Seattle cases were enrolled at active infection and followed longitudinally. The CDR3 has 15 amino acids. Per the germline V gene, CDR1 is SNHLY and CDR2 is FYNNEI. V was pared by 4 bases and J by 8 bases, with 6 bases of the junction left unmatched. This rearrangement joins TRBV2 to TRBJ2-1, with 12 bases aligning to TRBD1. The material sequenced was peripheral blood. This clonotype originated in a woman aged 30 to 39 with COVID-19, enrolled during active disease. The CDR3 here is CASSVRDRGRDEQFF. The CDR3 coding sequence is TGTGCCAGCAGTGTAAGGGACAGGGGGCGCGATGAGCAGTTCTTC.